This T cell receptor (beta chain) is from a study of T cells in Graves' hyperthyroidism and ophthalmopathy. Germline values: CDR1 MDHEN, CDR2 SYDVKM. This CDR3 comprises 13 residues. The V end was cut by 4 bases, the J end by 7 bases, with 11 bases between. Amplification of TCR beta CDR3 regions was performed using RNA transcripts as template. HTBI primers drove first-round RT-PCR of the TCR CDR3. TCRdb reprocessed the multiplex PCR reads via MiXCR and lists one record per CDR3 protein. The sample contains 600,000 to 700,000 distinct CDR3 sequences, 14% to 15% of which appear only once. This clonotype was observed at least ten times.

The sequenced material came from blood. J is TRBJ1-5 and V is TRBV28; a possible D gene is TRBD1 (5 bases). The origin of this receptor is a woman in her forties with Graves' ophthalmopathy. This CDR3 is CASSSPGGQPQHF. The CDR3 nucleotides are TGTGCCAGCAGTTCACCGGGGGGGCAGCCCCAGCATTTT. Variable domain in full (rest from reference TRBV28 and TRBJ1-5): DVKVTQSSRYLVKRTGEKVFLECVQDMDHENMFWYRQDPGLGLRLIYFSYDVKMKEKGDIPEGYSVSREKKERFSLILESASTNQTSMYLCASSSPGGQPQHFGDGTRLSIL.